Listed below are T cell receptor beta chains from one sample, sequenced in a study of T cell responses to AZD1222 COVID-19 vaccine. Produced via immunoSEQ multiplex PCR; TCRdb's table is partial and in-frame only. The sample gives around 170,000 clones, 90% of which show up once; 1.5% is in the top ten. The sequences come from peripheral blood, collected on day 0 of AZD1222 vaccination. The receptors come from an adult in good health. The CDR3 runs from the conserved cysteine through the conserved F or W. D genes are given only for firm matches. Clone sizes are given selectively: once, few, many, or a class where the clone is expanded.

DNA: TGTGCCAGTAGTAATTGGACAGCCTATGGCTACACCTTC
CDR3: CASSNWTAYGYTF
size: .
J: TRBJ1-2
V: TRBV19
D: .

DNA: TGTGCCACCAGTGACTCCGGGACAGGGGGCGGCTACACCTTC
CDR3: CATSDSGTGGGYTF
size: .
J: TRBJ1-2
V: TRBV24-1
D: TRBD1

DNA: .
CDR3: CASSLVGAGTFF
size: .
J: TRBJ1-1
V: TRBV11-3
D: .

DNA: TGCGCCAGCAGCTTGGTACCCAGCACAGATACGCAGTATTTT
CDR3: CASSLVPSTDTQYF
size: .
J: TRBJ2-3
V: TRBV5-1
D: .

DNA: TGTGCCAGCTCACCACCGGAGAACACAGATACGCAGTATTTT
CDR3: CASSPPENTDTQYF
size: .
J: TRBJ2-3
V: TRBV18
D: .

DNA: TGTGCCAGCAGTAGAACAGGGCCCGGGGCCAATGAGCAGTTCTTC
CDR3: CASSRTGPGANEQFF
size: .
J: TRBJ2-1
V: TRBV6-2/TRBV6-3
D: .

DNA: TGTGCCAGCAGTTACTCGAACTGGCAGGGGAATGAAAAACTGTTTTTT
CDR3: CASSYSNWQGNEKLFF
size: once
J: TRBJ1-4
V: TRBV6-5
D: .

DNA: TGCGCCAGCAGCTTGGCTTCTCGGGCCTATGGCTACACCTTC
CDR3: CASSLASRAYGYTF
size: .
J: TRBJ1-2
V: TRBV5-1
D: .

DNA: TGTGCCAGCAGTTACTCGAGCAGGGGCGCTAATGGCTACACCTTC
CDR3: CASSYSSRGANGYTF
size: .
J: TRBJ1-2
V: TRBV6-5
D: .

DNA: TGTGCCAGCAGCCTAACTAGCGGGGAGACAGATACGCAGTATTTT
CDR3: CASSLTSGETDTQYF
size: .
J: TRBJ2-3
V: TRBV7-2
D: TRBD2

DNA: TGTGCCAGCAGCCAAGGACAGGGCTCACCCCTCCACTTT
CDR3: CASSQGQGSPLHF
size: once
J: TRBJ1-6
V: TRBV7-9
D: TRBD1

DNA: TGTGCCAGCAGTTACTCGAGGAGGGGCGATGGCGACGAGCAGTACTTC
CDR3: CASSYSRRGDGDEQYF
size: once
J: TRBJ2-7
V: TRBV6-6
D: .

DNA: TGTGCCAGTAGTATCGTACGGGTCTCTGAAGCTTTCTTT
CDR3: CASSIVRVSEAFF
size: .
J: TRBJ1-1
V: TRBV19
D: .

DNA: TGTGCCAGCAGCTTCGACGGGGAGGGCCAAAGGAACACCATATATTTT
CDR3: CASSFDGEGQRNTIYF
size: .
J: TRBJ1-3
V: TRBV7-2
D: .

DNA: TGTGCCAGCAGTGAATATTGGGACAGGGGGCCAGGAAACACCATATATTTT
CDR3: CASSEYWDRGPGNTIYF
size: .
J: TRBJ1-3
V: TRBV2
D: TRBD1

DNA: TGTGCCAGCAGTATTGGGACTAGCGTTGAGACCCAGTACTTC
CDR3: CASSIGTSVETQYF
size: .
J: TRBJ2-5
V: TRBV14
D: TRBD2

DNA: TGTGCCAGCAGCACGGGAGGGTGGTATAATTCACCCCTCCACTTT
CDR3: CASSTGGWYNSPLHF
size: .
J: TRBJ1-6
V: TRBV11-1
D: .

DNA: TGTGCCAGCAGCCAAGAAGGGGAGAATTCACCCCTCCACTTT
CDR3: CASSQEGENSPLHF
size: .
J: TRBJ1-6
V: TRBV4-2
D: .

DNA: TGCGCCAGCAGCCAACAAGGGATCGGACGAACTTTCTTT
CDR3: CASSQQGIGRTFF
size: .
J: TRBJ1-1
V: TRBV4-1
D: .

DNA: TGTGCCAGCAGTGAAGCGGTTCCCCAGGGTAACTATGGCTACACCTTC
CDR3: CASSEAVPQGNYGYTF
size: .
J: TRBJ1-2
V: TRBV6-1
D: .

DNA: TGCGCCAGCAGTGACCATGGTACAGGGTCTGGAAACACCATATATTTT
CDR3: CASSDHGTGSGNTIYF
size: .
J: TRBJ1-3
V: TRBV10-1
D: .

DNA: TGTGCCAGCAGGCTGGGGGGAGGCTATGGCTACACCTTC
CDR3: CASRLGGGYGYTF
size: .
J: TRBJ1-2
V: TRBV28
D: .